The following is a T cell receptor beta chain sequence with its context. Its antigen remains unidentified. In the original analysis: Clinicopathological groups differed in CDR3, with these differences serving to build a distant-metastasis classifier for papillary thyroid cancer. TCRdb re-called clones via MiXCR from the PCR reads. Clone size and V and J calls follow TCRdb, not the original study. The data hold under 30,000 clones, with more than 12% observed a single time. This entry belongs to a study of metastatic and nonmetastatic thyroid tumors. On the study more broadly: Where malignant and benign thyroid patients were concerned, repertoires were compared across blood and tumor or nodule tissue. Study-wide points: For both blood and tumor, malignant thyroid tumors reportedly showed significantly higher TCR beta diversity than benign nodules did.

This CDR3 spans 14 amino acids. V was clipped by 3 bases and J by 5 bases, with 11 bases between them. The germline gives CDR1 MDHEN, CDR2 SYDVKM. Thyroid surgery had not been preceded by any treatment in any patient. The specimen was blood. The TCR comes from a female donor with papillary thyroid cancer or a benign thyroid nodule (not recorded which). Some clones in this sample may be carry-over from other donors' samples. This chain uses TRBV28 with TRBJ2-1; D remains ambiguous. The CDR3 here is CASSLTWINNEQFF. CDR3 nucleotide sequence: TGTGCCAGCAGTTTGACGTGGATTAACAATGAGCAGTTCTTC. The full variable domain, rest sourced from reference TRBV28 and TRBJ2-1, is DVKVTQSSRYLVKRTGEKVFLECVQDMDHENMFWYRQDPGLGLRLIYFSYDVKMKEKGDIPEGYSVSREKKERFSLILESASTNQTSMYLCASSLTWINNEQFFGPGTRLTVL.